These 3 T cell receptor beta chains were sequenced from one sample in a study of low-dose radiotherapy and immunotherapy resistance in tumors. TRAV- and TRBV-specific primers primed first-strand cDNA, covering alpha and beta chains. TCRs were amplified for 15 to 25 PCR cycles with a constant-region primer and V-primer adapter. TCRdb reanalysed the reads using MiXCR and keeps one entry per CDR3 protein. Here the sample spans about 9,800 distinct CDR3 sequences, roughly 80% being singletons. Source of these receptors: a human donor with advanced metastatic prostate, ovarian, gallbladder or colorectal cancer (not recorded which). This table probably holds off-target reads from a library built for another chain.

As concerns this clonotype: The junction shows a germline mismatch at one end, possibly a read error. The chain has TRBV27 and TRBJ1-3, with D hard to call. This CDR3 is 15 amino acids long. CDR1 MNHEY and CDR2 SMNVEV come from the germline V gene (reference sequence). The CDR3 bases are TGTTCCAGCAGTTTAGGAGGGTTCTTTGGAAACACCATATATTTT. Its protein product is CSSSLGGFFGNTIYF.

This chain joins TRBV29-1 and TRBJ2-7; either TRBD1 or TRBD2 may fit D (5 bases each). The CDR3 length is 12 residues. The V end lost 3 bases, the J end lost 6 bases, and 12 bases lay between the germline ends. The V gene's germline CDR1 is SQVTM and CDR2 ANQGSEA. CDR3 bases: TGCAGCGTTGATGGGTCGGGGCGCGAGCAGTACTTC. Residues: CSVDGSGREQYF.

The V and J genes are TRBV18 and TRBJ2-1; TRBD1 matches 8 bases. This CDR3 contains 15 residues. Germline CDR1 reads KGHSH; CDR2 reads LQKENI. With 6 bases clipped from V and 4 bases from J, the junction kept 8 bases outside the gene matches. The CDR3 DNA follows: TGTGCCAGCTCCCTACCACAGGGGGTATACAATGAGCAGTTCTTC. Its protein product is CASSLPQGVYNEQFF.